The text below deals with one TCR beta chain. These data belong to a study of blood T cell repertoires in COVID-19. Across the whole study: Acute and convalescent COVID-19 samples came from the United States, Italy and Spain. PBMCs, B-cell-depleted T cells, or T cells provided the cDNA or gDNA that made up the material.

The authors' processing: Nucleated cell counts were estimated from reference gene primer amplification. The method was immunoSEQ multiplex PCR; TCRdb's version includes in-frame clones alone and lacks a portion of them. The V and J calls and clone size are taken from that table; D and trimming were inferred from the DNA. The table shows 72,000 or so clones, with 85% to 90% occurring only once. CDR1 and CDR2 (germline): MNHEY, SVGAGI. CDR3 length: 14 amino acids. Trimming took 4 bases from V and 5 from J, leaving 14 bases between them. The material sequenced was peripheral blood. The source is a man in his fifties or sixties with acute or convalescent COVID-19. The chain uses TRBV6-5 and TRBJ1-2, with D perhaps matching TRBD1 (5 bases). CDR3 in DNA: TGTGCCAGCAGTTTGGCGGGGCCAGGTTATGGCTACACCTTC. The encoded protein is CASSLAGPGYGYTF.